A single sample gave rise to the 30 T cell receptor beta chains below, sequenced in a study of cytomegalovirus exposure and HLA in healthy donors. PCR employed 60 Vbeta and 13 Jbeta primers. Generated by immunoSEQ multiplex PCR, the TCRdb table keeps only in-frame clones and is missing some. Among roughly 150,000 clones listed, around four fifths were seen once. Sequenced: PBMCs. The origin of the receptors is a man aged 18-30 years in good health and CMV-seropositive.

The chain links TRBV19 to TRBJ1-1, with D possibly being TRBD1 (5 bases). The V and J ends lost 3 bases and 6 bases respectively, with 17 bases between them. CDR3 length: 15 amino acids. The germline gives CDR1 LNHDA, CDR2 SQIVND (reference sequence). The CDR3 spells CASSILRRGSSEAFF. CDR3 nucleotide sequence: TGTGCCAGTAGTATTTTACGGAGGGGTTCTTCTGAAGCTTTCTTT.

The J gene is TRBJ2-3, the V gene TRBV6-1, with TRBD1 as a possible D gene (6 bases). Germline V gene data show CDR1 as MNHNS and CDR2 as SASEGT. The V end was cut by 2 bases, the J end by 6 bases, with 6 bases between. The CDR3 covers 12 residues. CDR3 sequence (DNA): TGTGCCAGCAGTGAAAGGGGGGATACGCAGTATTTT. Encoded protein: CASSERGDTQYF.

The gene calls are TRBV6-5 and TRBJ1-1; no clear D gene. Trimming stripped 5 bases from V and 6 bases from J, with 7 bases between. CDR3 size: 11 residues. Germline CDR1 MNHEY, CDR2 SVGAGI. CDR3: CASSEAPEAFF. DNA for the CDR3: TGTGCCAGCAGTGAGGCTCCTGAAGCTTTCTTT.

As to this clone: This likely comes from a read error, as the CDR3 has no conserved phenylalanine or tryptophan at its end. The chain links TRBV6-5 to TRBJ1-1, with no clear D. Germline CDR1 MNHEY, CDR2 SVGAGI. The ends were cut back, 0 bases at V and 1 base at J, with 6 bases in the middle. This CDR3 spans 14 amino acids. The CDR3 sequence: CASSYSQSNTEAFL. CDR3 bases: TGTGCCAGCAGTTACTCACAGTCGAACACTGAAGCTTTCCTT.

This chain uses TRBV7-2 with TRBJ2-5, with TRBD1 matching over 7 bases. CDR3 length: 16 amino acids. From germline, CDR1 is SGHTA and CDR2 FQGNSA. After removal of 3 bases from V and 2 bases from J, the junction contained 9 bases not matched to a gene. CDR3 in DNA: TGTGCCAGCAGCTTTAGGGGGCCCCCCACACAAGAGACCCAGTACTTC. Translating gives CASSFRGPPTQETQYF.

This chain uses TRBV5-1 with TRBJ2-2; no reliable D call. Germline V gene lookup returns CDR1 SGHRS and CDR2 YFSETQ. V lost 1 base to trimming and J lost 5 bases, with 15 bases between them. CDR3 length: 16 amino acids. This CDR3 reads CASSLSLGQETGELFF. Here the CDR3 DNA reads TGCGCCAGCAGCTTGAGTCTGGGTCAGGAAACCGGGGAGCTGTTTTTT.

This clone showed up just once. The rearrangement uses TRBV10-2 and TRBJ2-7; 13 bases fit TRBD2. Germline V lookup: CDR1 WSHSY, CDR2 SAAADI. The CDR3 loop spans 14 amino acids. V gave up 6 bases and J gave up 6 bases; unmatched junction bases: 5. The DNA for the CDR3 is TGCGCCAGCAGCCTACTAGCGGGAGGGGGCGAGCAGTACTTC. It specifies CASSLLAGGGEQYF.

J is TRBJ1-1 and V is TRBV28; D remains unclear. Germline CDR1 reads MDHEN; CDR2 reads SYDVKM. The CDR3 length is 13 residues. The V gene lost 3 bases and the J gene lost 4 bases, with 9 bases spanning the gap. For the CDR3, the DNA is TGTGCCAGCAGTTTGCCGGGATTCACTGAAGCTTTCTTT. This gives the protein CASSLPGFTEAFF.

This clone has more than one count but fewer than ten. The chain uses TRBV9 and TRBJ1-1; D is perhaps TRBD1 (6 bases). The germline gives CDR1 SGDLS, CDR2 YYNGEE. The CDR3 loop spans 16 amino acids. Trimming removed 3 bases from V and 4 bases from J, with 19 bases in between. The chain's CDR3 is CASSAEGVGAGTEAFF. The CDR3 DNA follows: TGTGCCAGCAGCGCCGAGGGGGTGGGGGCGGGCACTGAAGCTTTCTTT. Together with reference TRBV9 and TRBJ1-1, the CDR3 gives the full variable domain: DSGVTQTPKHLITATGQRVTLRCSPRSGDLSVYWYQQSLDQGLQFLIQYYNGEERAKGNILERFSAQQFPDLHSELNLSSLELGDSALYFCASSAEGVGAGTEAFFGQGTRLTVV.

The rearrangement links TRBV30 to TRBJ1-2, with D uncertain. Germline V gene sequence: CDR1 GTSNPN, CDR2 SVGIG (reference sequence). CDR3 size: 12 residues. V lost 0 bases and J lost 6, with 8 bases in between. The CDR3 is CAWSVRGDGYTF. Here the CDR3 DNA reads TGTGCCTGGAGTGTACGAGGAGATGGCTACACCTTC. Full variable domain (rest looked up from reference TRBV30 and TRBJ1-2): SQTIHQWPATLVQPVGSPLSLECTVEGTSNPNLYWYRQAAGRGLQLLFYSVGIGQISSEVPQNLSASRPQDRQFILSSKKLLLSDSGFYLCAWSVRGDGYTFGSGTRLTVV.

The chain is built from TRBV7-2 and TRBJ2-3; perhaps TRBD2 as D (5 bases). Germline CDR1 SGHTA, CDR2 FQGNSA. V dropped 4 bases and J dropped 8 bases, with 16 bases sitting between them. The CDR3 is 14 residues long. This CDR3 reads CASSSFTSGTTQYF. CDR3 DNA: TGTGCCAGCAGCTCCTTCACCAGCGGTACTACGCAGTATTTT.

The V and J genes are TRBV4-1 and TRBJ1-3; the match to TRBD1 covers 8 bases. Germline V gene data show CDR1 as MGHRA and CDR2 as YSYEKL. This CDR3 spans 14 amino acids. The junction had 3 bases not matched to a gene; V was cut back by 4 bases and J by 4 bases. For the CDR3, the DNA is TGCGCCAGCAGCCCAAGACAGGGGGGAAACACCATATATTTT. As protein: CASSPRQGGNTIYF.

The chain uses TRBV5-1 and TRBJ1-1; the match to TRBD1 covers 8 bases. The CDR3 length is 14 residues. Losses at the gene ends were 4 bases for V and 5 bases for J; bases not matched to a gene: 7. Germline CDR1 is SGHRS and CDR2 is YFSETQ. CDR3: CASSPTGVGTEAFF. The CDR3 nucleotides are TGCGCCAGCAGCCCGACAGGGGTGGGGACTGAAGCTTTCTTT.

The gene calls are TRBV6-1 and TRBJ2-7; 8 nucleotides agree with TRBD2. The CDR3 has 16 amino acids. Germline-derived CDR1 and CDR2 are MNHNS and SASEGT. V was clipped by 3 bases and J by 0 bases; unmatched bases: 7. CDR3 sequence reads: CASSDSGGVHSYEQYF. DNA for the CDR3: TGTGCCAGCAGTGATTCGGGGGGGGTCCACTCCTACGAGCAGTACTTC.

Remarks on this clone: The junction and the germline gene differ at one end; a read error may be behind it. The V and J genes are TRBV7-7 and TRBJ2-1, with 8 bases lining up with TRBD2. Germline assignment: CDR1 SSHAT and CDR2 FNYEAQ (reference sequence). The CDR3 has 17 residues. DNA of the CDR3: TGTGCTAGCAGCTACGAACTGGGACTAGGGGGGTACAATGAGCAGTTCTTC. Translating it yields CASSYELGLGGYNEQFF.

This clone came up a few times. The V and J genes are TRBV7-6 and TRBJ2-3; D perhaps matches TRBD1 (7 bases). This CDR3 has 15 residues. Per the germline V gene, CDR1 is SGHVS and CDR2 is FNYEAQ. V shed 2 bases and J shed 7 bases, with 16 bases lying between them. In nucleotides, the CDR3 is TGTGCCAGCAGCTTATCCTCAGGGGGGTGGAATACGCAGTATTTT. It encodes CASSLSSGGWNTQYF.

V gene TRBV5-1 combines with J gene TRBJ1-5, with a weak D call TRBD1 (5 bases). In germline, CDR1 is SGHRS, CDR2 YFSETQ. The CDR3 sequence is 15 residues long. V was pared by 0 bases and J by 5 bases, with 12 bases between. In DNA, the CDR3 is TGCGCCAGCAGCTTGGGTCTGGGAGGGGATCAGCCCCAGCATTTT. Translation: CASSLGLGGDQPQHF.

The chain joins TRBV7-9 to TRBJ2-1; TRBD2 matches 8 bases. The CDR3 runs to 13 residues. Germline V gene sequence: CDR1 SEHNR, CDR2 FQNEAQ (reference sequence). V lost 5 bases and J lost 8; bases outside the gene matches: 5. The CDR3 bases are TGTGCCAGCAGCCGGGGACTAGTGGATGAGCAGTTCTTC. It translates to CASSRGLVDEQFF.

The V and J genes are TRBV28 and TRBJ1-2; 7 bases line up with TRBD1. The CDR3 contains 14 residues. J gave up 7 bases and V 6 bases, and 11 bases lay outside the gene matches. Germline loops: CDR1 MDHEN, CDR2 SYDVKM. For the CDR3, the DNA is TGTGCCAGCAGCCAGGGGGGCCGCTACTTTGGCTACACCTTC. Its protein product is CASSQGGRYFGYTF.

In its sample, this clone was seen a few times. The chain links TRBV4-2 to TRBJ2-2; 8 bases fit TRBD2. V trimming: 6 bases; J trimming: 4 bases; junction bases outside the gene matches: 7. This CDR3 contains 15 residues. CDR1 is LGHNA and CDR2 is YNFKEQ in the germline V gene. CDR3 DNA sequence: TGTGCCAGCAGACTTGGACTAGCAGTCACCGGGGAGCTGTTTTTT. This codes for CASRLGLAVTGELFF.

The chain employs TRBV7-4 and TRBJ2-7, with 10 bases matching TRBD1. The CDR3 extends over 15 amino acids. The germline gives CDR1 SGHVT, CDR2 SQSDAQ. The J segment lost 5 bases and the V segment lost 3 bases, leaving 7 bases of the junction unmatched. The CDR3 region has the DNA TGTGCCAGCAGCTTCTACCGGGACAGGGGAAACGAGCAGTACTTC. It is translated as CASSFYRDRGNEQYF.

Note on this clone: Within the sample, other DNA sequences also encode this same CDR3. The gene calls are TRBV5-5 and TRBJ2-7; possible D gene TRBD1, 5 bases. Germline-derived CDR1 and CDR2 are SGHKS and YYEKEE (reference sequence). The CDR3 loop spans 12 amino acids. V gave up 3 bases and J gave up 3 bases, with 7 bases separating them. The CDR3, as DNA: TGTGCCAGCAGCTCCACAGGCTACGAGCAGTACTTC. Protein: CASSSTGYEQYF.

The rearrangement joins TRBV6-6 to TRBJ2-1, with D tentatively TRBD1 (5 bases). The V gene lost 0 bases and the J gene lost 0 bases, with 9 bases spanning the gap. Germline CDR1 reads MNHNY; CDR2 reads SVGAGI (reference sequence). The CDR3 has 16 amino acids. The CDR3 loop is CASSYSGPFSYNEQFF. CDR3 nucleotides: TGTGCCAGCAGTTACTCGGGGCCCTTCTCCTACAATGAGCAGTTCTTC.

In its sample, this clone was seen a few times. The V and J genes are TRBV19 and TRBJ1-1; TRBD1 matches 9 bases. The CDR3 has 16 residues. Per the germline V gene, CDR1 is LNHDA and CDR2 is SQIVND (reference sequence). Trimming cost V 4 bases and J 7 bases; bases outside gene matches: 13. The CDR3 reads CASSTPGQGGRGEAFF. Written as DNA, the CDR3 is TGTGCCAGTAGTACCCCGGGACAGGGAGGACGGGGTGAAGCTTTCTTT.

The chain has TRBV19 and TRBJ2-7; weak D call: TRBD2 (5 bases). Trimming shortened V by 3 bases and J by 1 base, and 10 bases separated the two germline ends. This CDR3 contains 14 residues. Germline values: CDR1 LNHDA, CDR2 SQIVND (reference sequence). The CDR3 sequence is CASSIVRGSYEQYF. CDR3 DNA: TGTGCCAGTAGTATCGTACGCGGGTCCTACGAGCAGTACTTC.

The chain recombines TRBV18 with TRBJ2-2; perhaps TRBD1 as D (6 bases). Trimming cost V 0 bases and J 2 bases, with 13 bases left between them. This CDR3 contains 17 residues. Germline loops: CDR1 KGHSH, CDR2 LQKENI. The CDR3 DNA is TGTGCCAGCTCACCACCTATTCGGACAGTAAACACCGGGGAGCTGTTTTTT. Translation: CASSPPIRTVNTGELFF.

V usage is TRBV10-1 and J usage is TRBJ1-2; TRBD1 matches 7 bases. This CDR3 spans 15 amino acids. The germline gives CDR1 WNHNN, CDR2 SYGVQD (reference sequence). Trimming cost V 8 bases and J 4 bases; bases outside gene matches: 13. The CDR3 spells CASEKSRTGAYGYTF. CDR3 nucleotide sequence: TGCGCCAGCGAAAAATCTCGTACAGGGGCCTATGGCTACACCTTC.

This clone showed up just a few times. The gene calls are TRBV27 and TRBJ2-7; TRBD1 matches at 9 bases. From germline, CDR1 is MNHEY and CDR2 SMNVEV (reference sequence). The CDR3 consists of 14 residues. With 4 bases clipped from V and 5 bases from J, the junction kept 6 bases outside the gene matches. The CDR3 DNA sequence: TGTGCCAGCAGTTCCGTCGGGACAGGGCACGAGCAGTACTTC. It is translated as CASSSVGTGHEQYF.

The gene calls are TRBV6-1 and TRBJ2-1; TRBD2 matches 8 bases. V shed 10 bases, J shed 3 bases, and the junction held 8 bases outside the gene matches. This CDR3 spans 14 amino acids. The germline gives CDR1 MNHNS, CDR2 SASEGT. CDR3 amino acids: CATTPGGNYNEQFF. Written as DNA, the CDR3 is TGTGCCACCACCCCGGGAGGGAACTACAATGAGCAGTTCTTC.

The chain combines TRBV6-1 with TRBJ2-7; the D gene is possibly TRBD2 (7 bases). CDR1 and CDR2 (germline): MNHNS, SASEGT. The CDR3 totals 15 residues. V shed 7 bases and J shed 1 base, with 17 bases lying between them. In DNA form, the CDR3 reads TGTGCCAGCACCACCGTGGGGGGGCCTTCCTACGAGCAGTACTTC. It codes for CASTTVGGPSYEQYF.